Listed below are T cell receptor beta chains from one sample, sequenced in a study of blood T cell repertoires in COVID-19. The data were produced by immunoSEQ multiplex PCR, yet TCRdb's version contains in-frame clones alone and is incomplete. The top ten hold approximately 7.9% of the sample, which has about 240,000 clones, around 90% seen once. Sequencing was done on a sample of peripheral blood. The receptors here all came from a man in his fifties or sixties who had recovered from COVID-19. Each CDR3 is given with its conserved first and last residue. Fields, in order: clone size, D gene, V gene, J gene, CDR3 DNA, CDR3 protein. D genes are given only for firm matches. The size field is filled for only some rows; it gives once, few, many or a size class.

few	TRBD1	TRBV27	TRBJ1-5	TGTGCCAGCAGTCCCGGACAGGCCCATCAGCCCCAGCATTTT	CASSPGQAHQPQHF
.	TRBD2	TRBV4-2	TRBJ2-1	TGTGCCAGCAGCCAAGGGACTAGGCGACACAATGAGCAGTTCTTC	CASSQGTRRHNEQFF
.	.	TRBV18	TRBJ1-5	TGTGCCAGCTCACCACAGAAACAGGGTCTAGGGGTGCAGCCCCAGCATTTT	CASSPQKQGLGVQPQHF
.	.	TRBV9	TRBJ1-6	TGTGCCAGCAGCGTAGAGGGAGGAAGGGATTCACCCCTCCACTTT	CASSVEGGRDSPLHF
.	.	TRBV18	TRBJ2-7	TGTGCCAGCTCACCCGTTGGGTCGGTTCCCACAGACGAGCAGTACTTC	CASSPVGSVPTDEQYF
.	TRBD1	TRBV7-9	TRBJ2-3	TGTGCCAGCCGGGACAGTAGCACAGATACGCAGTATTTT	CASRDSSTDTQYF
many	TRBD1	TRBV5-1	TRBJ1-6	TGCGCCAGCAGCCTACAGGGGGAGAATTCACCCCTCCACTTT	CASSLQGENSPLHF
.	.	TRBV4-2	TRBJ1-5	TGTGCCAGCAGCCAAGATATTGGCAATCAGCCCCAGCATTTT	CASSQDIGNQPQHF
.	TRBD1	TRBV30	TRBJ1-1	TGTGCCTGGGGGACAGGGGGCAGTCAGACTGAAGCTTTCTTT	CAWGTGGSQTEAFF
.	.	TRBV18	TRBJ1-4	TGTGCCAGCTCACCGACAGCCCTCAATGAAAAACTGTTTTTT	CASSPTALNEKLFF
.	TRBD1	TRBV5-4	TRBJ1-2	TGTGCCAGCAGCTTGTTATGGACAGGAGCTCGTGGCTACACCTTC	CASSLLWTGARGYTF
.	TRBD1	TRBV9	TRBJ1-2	TGTGCCAGCAGCGCCGGGACAGACGCTAACTATGGCTACACCTTC	CASSAGTDANYGYTF
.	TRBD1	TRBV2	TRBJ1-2	TGTGCCAGCAGTGCCCCGAGGGACAGGGTGGACTATGGCTACACCTTC	CASSAPRDRVDYGYTF
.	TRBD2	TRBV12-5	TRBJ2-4	TGTGCTAGTGGCTTAACCGTCAGGGCGGGAGGGGACATTCAGTACTTC	CASGLTVRAGGDIQYF
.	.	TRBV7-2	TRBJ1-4	TGTGCCAGCAGCTTAGTTGCTGGGGGGTCCAATGAAAAACTGTTTTTT	CASSLVAGGSNEKLFF
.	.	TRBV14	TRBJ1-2	TGTGCCAGCCTAAGATGGCGGAACTATGGCTACACCTTC	CASLRWRNYGYTF
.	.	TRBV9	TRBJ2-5	TGTGCCAGCAGCGGCGGCGGAGCGGCTCAAGAGACCCAGTACTTC	CASSGGGAAQETQYF
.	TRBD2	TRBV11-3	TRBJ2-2	TGTGCCAGCAGCCAGGGACTAGCGGGAACCGGGGAGCTGTTTTTT	CASSQGLAGTGELFF
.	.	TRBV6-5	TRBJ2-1	TGTGCCAGCAGACTTGGCTCCTACAATGAGCAGTTCTTC	CASRLGSYNEQFF
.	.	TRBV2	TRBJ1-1	TGTGCCAGCAGAACCCTCCCCCAGGGGTGGCGCACTGAAGCTTTCTTT	CASRTLPQGWRTEAFF
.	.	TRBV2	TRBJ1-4	TGTGCCAGCACTCAGGGAATCTCTGAAAAACTGTTTTTT	CASTQGISEKLFF
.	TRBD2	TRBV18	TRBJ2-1	TGTGCCAGCTCACCATCGCTAGGTCGGGGGGGCAAGGATGAGCAGTTCTTC	CASSPSLGRGGKDEQFF